This paragraph covers one T cell receptor (beta chain) sequence. The antigen is not known. Making TCR beta cDNA involved 400 to 600 ng total RNA and a constant-region primer. Slightly modified ARM-PCR, run as three nested multiplex PCR rounds, produced the TCR beta libraries. For approximately 10 cycles apiece, the opening two PCR rounds ran with TRBV1-TRBV30 forward primers and a C-beta reverse primer. Each CDR3 protein gets one entry after TCRdb re-called the multiplex PCR reads with MiXCR. Seen here are 320,000 or so distinct CDR3 sequences, less than 75% observed once, and the top ten hold roughly 9%. Germline DNA was extracted alongside blood RNA, which was obtained from unsorted whole blood. Infection with HBV was chronic in patients; they were treatment-naive. Prior to the surgical procedure, roughly 4.3 milliliters of peripheral blood were collected. These data are taken from a study of tumor-infiltrating lymphocytes in primary liver carcinoma. Study results and limitations: When set against blood, tumors had a significantly higher top-250-clone fraction (p = 0.039). Lesser overlap characterized tumor-adjacent and tumor-blood pairs relative to tumor region pairs.

The CDR3 is 15 amino acids. The ends lost 11 bases at V and 4 bases at J; junction bases unmatched: 16. Germline V gene lookup returns CDR1 SGHNT and CDR2 YENEEA. Sequenced: peripheral blood. The receptor's source is a man aged 35-49 years with primary liver carcinoma and hepatitis B virus infection. The rearrangement uses TRBV11-3 and TRBJ2-5, with 7 positions matching TRBD2. CDR3 loop: CACTLTGLAGETQYF. As DNA, the CDR3 is TGTGCCTGCACCCTCACGGGATTAGCGGGAGAGACCCAGTACTTC.